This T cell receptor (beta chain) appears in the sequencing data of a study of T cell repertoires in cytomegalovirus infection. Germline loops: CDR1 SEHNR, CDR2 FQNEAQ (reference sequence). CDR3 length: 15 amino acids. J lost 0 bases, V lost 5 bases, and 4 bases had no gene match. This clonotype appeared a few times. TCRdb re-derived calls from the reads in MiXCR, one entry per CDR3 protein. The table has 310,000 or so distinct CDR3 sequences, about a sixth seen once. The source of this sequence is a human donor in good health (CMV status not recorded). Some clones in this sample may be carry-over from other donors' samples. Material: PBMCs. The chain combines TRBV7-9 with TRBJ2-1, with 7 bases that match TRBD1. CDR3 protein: CASSDRDSSYNEQFF. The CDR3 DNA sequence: TGTGCCAGCAGCGATCGGGACAGCTCCTACAATGAGCAGTTCTTC. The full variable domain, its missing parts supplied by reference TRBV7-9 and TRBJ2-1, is DTGVSQNPRHKITKRGQNVTFRCDPISEHNRLYWYRQTLGQGPEFLTYFQNEAQLEKSRLLSDRFSAERPKGSFSTLEIQRTEQGDSAMYLCASSDRDSSYNEQFFGPGTRLTVL.